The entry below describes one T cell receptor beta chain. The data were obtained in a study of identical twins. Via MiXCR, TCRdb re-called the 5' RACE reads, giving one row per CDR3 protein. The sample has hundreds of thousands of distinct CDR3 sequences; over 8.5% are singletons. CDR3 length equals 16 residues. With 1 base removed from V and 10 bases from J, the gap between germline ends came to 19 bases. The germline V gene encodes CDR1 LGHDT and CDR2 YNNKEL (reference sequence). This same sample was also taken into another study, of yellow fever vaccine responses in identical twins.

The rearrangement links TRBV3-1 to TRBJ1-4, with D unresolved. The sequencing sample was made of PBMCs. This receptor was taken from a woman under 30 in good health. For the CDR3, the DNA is TGTGCCAGCAGCCAAGTTGGGAAGGGTTATATCGGAAAACTGTTTTTT. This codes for CASSQVGKGYIGKLFF.